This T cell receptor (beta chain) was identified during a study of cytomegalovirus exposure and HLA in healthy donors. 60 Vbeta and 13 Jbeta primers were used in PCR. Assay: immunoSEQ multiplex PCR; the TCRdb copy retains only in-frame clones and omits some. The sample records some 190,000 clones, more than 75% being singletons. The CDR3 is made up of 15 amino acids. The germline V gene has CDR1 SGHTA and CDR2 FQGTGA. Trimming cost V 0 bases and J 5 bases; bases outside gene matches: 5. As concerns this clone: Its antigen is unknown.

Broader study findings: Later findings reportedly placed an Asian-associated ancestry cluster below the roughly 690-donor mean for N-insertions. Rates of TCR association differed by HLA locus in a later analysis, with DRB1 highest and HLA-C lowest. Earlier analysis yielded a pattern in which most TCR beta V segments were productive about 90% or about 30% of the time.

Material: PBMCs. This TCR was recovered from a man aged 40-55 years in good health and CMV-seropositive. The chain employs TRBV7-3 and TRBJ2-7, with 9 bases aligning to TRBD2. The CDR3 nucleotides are TGTGCCAGCAGCTTAACGGCTAGCGGGATCAACGAGCAGTACTTC. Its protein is CASSLTASGINEQYF.